This T cell receptor (beta chain) was sequenced for a study of cytomegalovirus exposure and HLA in healthy donors. PCR amplification relied on 60 Vbeta primers (plus 13 Jbeta primers). The method was immunoSEQ multiplex PCR; TCRdb's version includes in-frame clones alone and lacks a portion of them. This sample has 95,000 to 100,000 clones, with roughly four fifths found just once. Study-wide results and limits: What was likely a sequencing artifact was a cluster of highly shared sequence variants. Diagnosis of cytomegalovirus status made by the classifier reportedly showed high specificity and sensitivity.

The CDR3 has 13 amino acids. V dropped 3 bases and J dropped 1 base, with 5 bases sitting between them. Germline V lookup: CDR1 WSHSY, CDR2 SAAADI. In regard to this clone: Its cognate antigen is unknown.

The TCR originated in an older woman in good health and CMV-seropositive. Sequenced input: PBMCs. The chain has TRBV10-2 and TRBJ2-3; D is unresolved. The CDR3 DNA reads TGCGCCAGCAGTGATACGGGCACAGATACGCAGTATTTT. Amino acid sequence: CASSDTGTDTQYF.